The 32 T cell receptor beta chains listed next were all sequenced from one sample in a study of CD8+ T cells in alopecia areata. RNA was extracted and reverse transcribed into cDNA as the sequencing template. The data were produced by immunoSEQ multiplex PCR, yet TCRdb's version contains in-frame clones alone and is incomplete. The sample includes about 200,000 clones, under 70% of them seen just once. As for treatment: oral pan-JAK inhibitor, 5-10 mg twice daily. This material consisted of CD4+ T cells sorted from blood, taken at week 4, from a patient treated with tofacitinib. Receptors were obtained from a human donor with alopecia areata.

V usage is TRBV23-1 and J usage is TRBJ1-1; 9 bases match TRBD1. TRBV23-1 is assigned to the ORF class and has an uncertain function. With V trimmed by 4 bases and J by 5 bases, 14 bases remained unmatched. This CDR3 has 17 residues. This chain's CDR3 is CASSRLGQGCSGTEAFF. CDR3 coding DNA: TGCGCCAGCAGTCGACTGGGACAGGGTTGTTCAGGTACTGAAGCTTTCTTT.

The chain joins TRBV7-8 to TRBJ2-5; 8 positions match TRBD1. CDR3 length: 15 amino acids. V shed 1 base, J shed 3 bases, and the junction held 4 bases outside the gene matches. Germline CDR1 reads SGHVS; CDR2 reads FQNEAQ. The CDR3 sequence: CASSLGGQGKETQYF. In DNA form, the CDR3 reads TGTGCCAGCAGCTTAGGAGGACAGGGAAAAGAGACCCAGTACTTC.

The chain employs TRBV5-6 and TRBJ2-4; no reliable D call. This CDR3 has 16 residues. V was pared by 4 bases and J by 6 bases, with 20 bases between. The germline gives CDR1 SGHDT, CDR2 YYEEEE. The CDR3 loop reads CASSPGYPSSGNIQYF. The DNA of the CDR3 is TGTGCCAGCAGCCCAGGTTATCCCTCCTCGGGAAACATTCAGTACTTC.

This clone was seen only a few times. The V gene is TRBV6-5, the J gene TRBJ1-1; tentative D call: TRBD1 (6 bases). Trimming pared 6 bases from V and 9 bases from J, leaving 14 bases between. CDR1 and CDR2 from the germline V gene are MNHEY and SVGAGI. This CDR3 spans 12 amino acids. In nucleotides, the CDR3 is TGTGCCAGCAGCGTGACAGGCCGCAAAGCTTTCTTT. Protein sequence: CASSVTGRKAFF.

The genes are TRBV23-1 and TRBJ2-7; 11 bases match TRBD1. TRBV23-1 is classed as an ORF, of uncertain function. CDR3 size: 15 residues. The V segment lost 2 bases and the J segment 4 bases; nucleotides outside the gene matches: 4. The CDR3 is CASSQAGTGGYEQYF. Written as DNA, the CDR3 is TGCGCCAGCAGTCAAGCCGGGACAGGGGGATACGAGCAGTACTTC.

The rearrangement links TRBV19 to TRBJ1-2, with D possibly being TRBD1 (6 bases). Germline assignment: CDR1 LNHDA and CDR2 SQIVND (reference sequence). V lost 10 bases, J lost 7 bases, and 19 bases lay in between. The CDR3 runs to 13 residues. The CDR3 sequence: CATTAGAEGGYTF. CDR3 coding DNA: TGTGCCACCACGGCGGGGGCAGAGGGTGGCTACACCTTC.

In this sample, this clone turned up a few times. V gene TRBV5-4 combines with J gene TRBJ2-5; 10 bases align to TRBD2. The V gene's germline CDR1 is SGHNT and CDR2 YYREEE (reference sequence). The CDR3 extends over 13 amino acids. V lost 8 bases, J lost 3 bases, and 4 bases stayed unmatched. The CDR3 DNA reads as TGTGCCAGTTCGGGACTAGCGAAAGAGACCCAGTACTTC. Its translation: CASSGLAKETQYF. Variable domain in full (rest from reference TRBV5-4 and TRBJ2-5): ETGVTQSPTHLIKTRGQQVTLRCSSQSGHNTVSWYQQALGQGPQFIFQYYREEENGRGNFPPRFSGLQFPNYSSELNVNALELDDSALYLCASSGLAKETQYFGPGTRLLVL.

The genes are TRBV28 and TRBJ2-1; D is unclear. There are 13 residues in the CDR3. Trimming took off 5 bases at V and 6 bases at J, with 11 bases between the two ends. Germline V gives CDR1 MDHEN, CDR2 SYDVKM. CDR3 amino acids: CASSPRRANEQFF. The CDR3 nucleotides read TGTGCCAGCAGTCCGAGAAGGGCCAATGAGCAGTTCTTC. Based on the CDR3 plus reference TRBV28 and TRBJ2-1, the full variable domain is DVKVTQSSRYLVKRTGEKVFLECVQDMDHENMFWYRQDPGLGLRLIYFSYDVKMKEKGDIPEGYSVSREKKERFSLILESASTNQTSMYLCASSPRRANEQFFGPGTRLTVL.

The rearrangement uses TRBV11-2 and TRBJ1-4; TRBD1 aligns across 10 bases. The CDR3 extends over 15 amino acids. Per the germline V gene, CDR1 is SGHAT and CDR2 is FQNNGV. The junction had 7 bases not matched to a gene; V was cut back by 5 bases and J by 7 bases. CDR3 residues: CASSATGGASEKLFF. The CDR3 DNA follows: TGTGCCAGCAGCGCGACAGGGGGCGCGAGTGAAAAACTGTTTTTT.

This chain connects TRBV30 to TRBJ1-1, with D possibly TRBD1 on 6 matching bases. The CDR3 runs to 12 residues. Trimming pared 2 bases from V and 5 bases from J, leaving 9 bases between. Per germline, CDR1 GTSNPN and CDR2 SVGIG (reference sequence). The CDR3 nucleotides are TGTGCCTGGAGTCTCACAGGGACTGAAGCTTTCTTT. Its protein product is CAWSLTGTEAFF. Filled out from reference TRBV30 and TRBJ1-1, the complete variable domain reads SQTIHQWPATLVQPVGSPLSLECTVEGTSNPNLYWYRQAAGRGLQLLFYSVGIGQISSEVPQNLSASRPQDRQFILSSKKLLLSDSGFYLCAWSLTGTEAFFGQGTRLTVV.

The chain carries TRBV29-1 and TRBJ2-3, with TRBD2 matching over 9 bases. Per germline, CDR1 SQVTM and CDR2 ANQGSEA. This CDR3 region has 14 residues. V shed 7 bases and J 1 base; nucleotides not matched to a gene: 6. The chain's CDR3 is CSGRGGGGTDTQYF. In DNA, the CDR3 is TGCAGCGGGAGGGGCGGGGGGGGCACAGATACGCAGTATTTT.

This chain links TRBV5-4 with TRBJ2-7, with D unclear. Germline-derived CDR1 and CDR2 are SGHNT and YYREEE (reference sequence). V lost 2 bases and J lost 7, with 7 bases in between. The CDR3 sequence is 11 residues long. The CDR3 reads CASSFNTEQYF. CDR3 DNA sequence: TGTGCCAGCAGCTTTAACACGGAGCAGTACTTC.

This chain joins TRBV10-3 and TRBJ1-1; 7 bases are a match to TRBD1. The CDR3 covers 13 residues. Germline CDR1 ENHRY, CDR2 SYGVKD. V trimming: 6 bases; J trimming: 1 base; junction bases outside the gene matches: 2. The CDR3 nucleotides read TGTGCCATCAGCCGGACAGGGAACACTGAAGCTTTCTTT. Translation gives CAISRTGNTEAFF.

The gene calls are TRBV29-1 and TRBJ2-7; D uncertain. Deletions cut 7 bases from V and 1 base from J, with 11 bases between. The CDR3 is made up of 12 amino acids. Germline V CDR1 and CDR2: SQVTM, ANQGSEA. CDR3 nucleotides: TGCAGCGCTGGCAGACAATCCTACGAGCAGTACTTC. Translating it yields CSAGRQSYEQYF.

This clone showed up just once. The V gene is TRBV4-3, the J gene TRBJ2-7; 8 bases agree with TRBD1. After removal of 2 bases from V and 2 bases from J, the junction contained 14 bases not matched to a gene. Germline CDR1 is LGHNA and CDR2 is YSLEER. The CDR3 runs to 18 residues. The CDR3 DNA reads as TGCGCCAGCAGCCAAAGCCCCCCCGCAGGGGGCCTAACCTACGAGCAGTACTTC. Amino acids: CASSQSPPAGGLTYEQYF.

V gene TRBV29-1 combines with J gene TRBJ1-2; 9 bases match TRBD1. V lost 7 bases, J lost 8 bases, and 11 bases stayed unmatched. The CDR3 is made up of 13 amino acids. Germline-derived CDR1 and CDR2 are SQVTM and ANQGSEA. CDR3 residues: CSGATTGGVGYTF. The DNA for the CDR3 is TGCAGCGGAGCCACAACAGGGGGCGTAGGCTACACCTTC.

This clone was detected only a few times. CDR3 residues: CASSKGDRVGEQFF. CDR3 nucleotides: TGTGCCAGCTCGAAAGGGGACAGGGTTGGCGAGCAGTTCTTC. The V call is TRBV27, the J call TRBJ2-1, with TRBD1 matching 9 bases. The germline gives CDR1 MNHEY, CDR2 SMNVEV (reference sequence). Unmatched junction bases numbered 12, after V lost 8 bases and J lost 10 bases. The CDR3 is made up of 14 amino acids.

This rearrangement joins TRBV30 to TRBJ1-5; maybe TRBD1 (5 bases). Trimming left V 3 bases short and J 7 bases short, with 13 bases between. Looked up from germline, CDR1 is GTSNPN and CDR2 is SVGIG (reference sequence). The CDR3 has 13 amino acids. The CDR3 nucleotides are TGTGCCTGGAGCGGTGGGGCTGGGCAGCCCCAGCATTTT. It is translated as CAWSGGAGQPQHF.

CDR3 in amino acids: CASSRQGASSYNEQFF. The CDR3 bases are TGTGCCAGTAGTCGACAGGGGGCTAGCTCCTACAATGAGCAGTTCTTC. V is TRBV19 and J is TRBJ2-1; 10 nucleotides agree with TRBD1. Germline-derived CDR1 and CDR2 are LNHDA and SQIVND (reference sequence). The CDR3 consists of 16 residues. V gave up 5 bases and J gave up 0 bases; unmatched junction bases: 4.

This chain links TRBV7-9 with TRBJ2-7; 12 bases map to TRBD1. CDR1 and CDR2 from the germline V gene are SEHNR and FQNEAQ (reference sequence). Trimming at V came to 5 bases and at J to 3 bases, leaving 14 bases not matched to a gene. This CDR3 spans 18 amino acids. CDR3 nucleotide sequence: TGTGCCAGCAGCCCGACTCCACGCCGGGACAGGGGGCTCTACGAGCAGTACTTC. It encodes CASSPTPRRDRGLYEQYF.

Turning to this clone: This may come from a read error, since a much larger clone is one base off. The V call is TRBV28, the J call TRBJ2-2; D is unclear. Germline V CDR1 and CDR2: MDHEN, SYDVKM. The ends were cut back, 7 bases at V and 1 base at J, with 4 bases in the middle. CDR3 size: 12 residues. Here the CDR3 reads CASTVNTGELFF. In DNA form, the CDR3 reads TGTGCCAGCACCGTGAACACCGGGGAGCTGTTTTTT.

J is TRBJ2-7 and V is TRBV7-2; 7 nucleotides agree with TRBD1. J gave up 2 bases and V 6 bases, and 7 bases lay outside the gene matches. Germline loops: CDR1 SGHTA, CDR2 FQGNSA. CDR3 length equals 14 residues. The CDR3 DNA reads as TGTGCCAGCAGTCGGACAGGTCCCCCCTACGAGCAGTACTTC. Translation gives CASSRTGPPYEQYF.

The CDR3 DNA follows: TGTGCCAGCAGCGCGGGACAGGGGGCAGGTGGCTACACCTTC. Its protein product is CASSAGQGAGGYTF. V and J are TRBV9 and TRBJ1-2, with 12 bases identical to TRBD1. The CDR3 extends over 14 amino acids. Germline assignment: CDR1 SGDLS and CDR2 YYNGEE. V trimming: 3 bases; J trimming: 7 bases; junction bases outside the gene matches: 4.

The rearrangement joins TRBV29-1 to TRBJ2-7; D call uncertain. The germline CDR1 and CDR2 sequences are SQVTM and ANQGSEA. This CDR3 has 11 residues. The ends were cut back, 4 bases at V and 6 bases at J, with 10 bases in the middle. The DNA of the CDR3 is TGCAGCGTTGGTAAGGAGTTCGAGCAGTACTTC. This encodes CSVGKEFEQYF.

This clone was counted only a few times. The chain carries TRBV7-2 and TRBJ2-1; D is perhaps TRBD2 (6 bases). The CDR3 covers 13 residues. V lost 5 bases and J lost 13, with 18 bases in between. The germline gives CDR1 SGHTA, CDR2 FQGNSA. CDR3 amino acids: CASSGPSAGPQFF. DNA for the CDR3: TGTGCCAGCAGCGGTCCCTCCGCGGGACCCCAGTTCTTC.

The rearrangement uses TRBV5-1 and TRBJ1-1; perhaps TRBD1 as D (6 bases). The CDR3 contains 15 residues. Germline-derived CDR1 and CDR2 are SGHRS and YFSETQ. The V and J ends lost 0 bases and 11 bases respectively, with 20 bases between them. CDR3 nucleotides: TGCGCCAGCAGCTTGGCGACAGGAAACCTGATCCGGGCTTTCTTT. Translated: CASSLATGNLIRAFF.

The table lists this clone with a count of one. The chain couples TRBV6-5 to TRBJ2-3, with TRBD2 identical over 10 bases. J gave up 1 base and V 6 bases, and 4 bases lay outside the gene matches. There are 15 residues in the CDR3. Germline V gene sequence: CDR1 MNHEY, CDR2 SVGAGI. CDR3 in DNA: TGTGCCAGCAGGGCAAGCGGGGGGGGCACAGATACGCAGTATTTT. Amino acid sequence: CASRASGGGTDTQYF.

This clone was seen only once. The chain employs TRBV29-1 and TRBJ1-1; TRBD1 might be the D (6 bases). V lost 6 bases and J 5 bases, leaving 10 bases between the germline ends. The CDR3 runs 11 residues. Germline assignment: CDR1 SQVTM and CDR2 ANQGSEA. The DNA of the CDR3 is TGCAGCGTCCAGACAGGAACTGAAGCTTTCTTT. Its translation: CSVQTGTEAFF.

This clone was counted a few times. The chain carries TRBV7-2 and TRBJ2-7; 7 nucleotides match TRBD1. J lost 6 bases, V lost 4 bases, and 9 bases had no gene match. The CDR3 sequence is 14 residues long. Per the germline V gene, CDR1 is SGHTA and CDR2 is FQGNSA. CDR3 nucleotides: TGTGCCAGCAGCTCCGGGACAGTTCAGGTCGAGCAGTACTTC. Its translation is CASSSGTVQVEQYF.

The V and J genes are TRBV11-2 and TRBJ2-1, with D uncertain. Trimming took 5 bases from V and 4 from J, leaving 3 bases between them. The germline gives CDR1 SGHAT, CDR2 FQNNGV. This CDR3 spans 11 amino acids. The CDR3 DNA follows: TGTGCCAGCAGCCGTTACAATGAGCAGTTCTTC. Protein sequence: CASSRYNEQFF. Drawing the rest from reference TRBV11-2 and TRBJ2-1, the complete variable domain is EAGVAQSPRYKIIEKRQSVAFWCNPISGHATLYWYQQILGQGPKLLIQFQNNGVVDDSQLPKDRFSAERLKGVDSTLKIQPAKLEDSAVYLCASSRYNEQFFGPGTRLTVL.

The chain employs TRBV7-8 and TRBJ2-2; 11 nucleotides agree with TRBD2. With V trimmed by 7 bases and J by 0 bases, 1 base remained unmatched. The CDR3 contains 15 residues. Germline V gene data show CDR1 as SGHVS and CDR2 as FQNEAQ. The CDR3 region has the DNA TGTGCCAGCAAACTAGCGGGGGCGAACACCGGGGAGCTGTTTTTT. Translated, it gives CASKLAGANTGELFF.

The DNA for the CDR3 is TGTGCCAGCGGACTTAGCACCGATGAGCAGTTCTTC. It is translated as CASGLSTDEQFF. The chain uses TRBV11-2 and TRBJ2-1; a possible D gene is TRBD2 (5 bases). The CDR3 loop spans 12 amino acids. Trimming left V 8 bases short and J 8 bases short, with 13 bases between. Germline V gives CDR1 SGHAT, CDR2 FQNNGV.